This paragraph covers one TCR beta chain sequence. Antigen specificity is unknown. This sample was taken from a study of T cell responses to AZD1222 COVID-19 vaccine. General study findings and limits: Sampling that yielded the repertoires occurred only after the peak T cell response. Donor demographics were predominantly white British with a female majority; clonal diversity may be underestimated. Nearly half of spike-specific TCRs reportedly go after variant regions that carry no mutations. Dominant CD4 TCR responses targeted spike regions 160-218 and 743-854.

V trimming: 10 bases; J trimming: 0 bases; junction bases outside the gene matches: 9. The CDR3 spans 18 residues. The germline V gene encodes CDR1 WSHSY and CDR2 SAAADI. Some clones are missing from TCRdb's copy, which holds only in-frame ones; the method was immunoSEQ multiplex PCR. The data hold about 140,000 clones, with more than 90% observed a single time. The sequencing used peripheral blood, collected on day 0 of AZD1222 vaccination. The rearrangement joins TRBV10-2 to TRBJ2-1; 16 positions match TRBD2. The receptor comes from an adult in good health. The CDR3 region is CATRPGLAGGSSYNEQFF. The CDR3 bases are TGCGCCACCAGACCGGGACTAGCGGGAGGGAGCTCCTACAATGAGCAGTTCTTC.